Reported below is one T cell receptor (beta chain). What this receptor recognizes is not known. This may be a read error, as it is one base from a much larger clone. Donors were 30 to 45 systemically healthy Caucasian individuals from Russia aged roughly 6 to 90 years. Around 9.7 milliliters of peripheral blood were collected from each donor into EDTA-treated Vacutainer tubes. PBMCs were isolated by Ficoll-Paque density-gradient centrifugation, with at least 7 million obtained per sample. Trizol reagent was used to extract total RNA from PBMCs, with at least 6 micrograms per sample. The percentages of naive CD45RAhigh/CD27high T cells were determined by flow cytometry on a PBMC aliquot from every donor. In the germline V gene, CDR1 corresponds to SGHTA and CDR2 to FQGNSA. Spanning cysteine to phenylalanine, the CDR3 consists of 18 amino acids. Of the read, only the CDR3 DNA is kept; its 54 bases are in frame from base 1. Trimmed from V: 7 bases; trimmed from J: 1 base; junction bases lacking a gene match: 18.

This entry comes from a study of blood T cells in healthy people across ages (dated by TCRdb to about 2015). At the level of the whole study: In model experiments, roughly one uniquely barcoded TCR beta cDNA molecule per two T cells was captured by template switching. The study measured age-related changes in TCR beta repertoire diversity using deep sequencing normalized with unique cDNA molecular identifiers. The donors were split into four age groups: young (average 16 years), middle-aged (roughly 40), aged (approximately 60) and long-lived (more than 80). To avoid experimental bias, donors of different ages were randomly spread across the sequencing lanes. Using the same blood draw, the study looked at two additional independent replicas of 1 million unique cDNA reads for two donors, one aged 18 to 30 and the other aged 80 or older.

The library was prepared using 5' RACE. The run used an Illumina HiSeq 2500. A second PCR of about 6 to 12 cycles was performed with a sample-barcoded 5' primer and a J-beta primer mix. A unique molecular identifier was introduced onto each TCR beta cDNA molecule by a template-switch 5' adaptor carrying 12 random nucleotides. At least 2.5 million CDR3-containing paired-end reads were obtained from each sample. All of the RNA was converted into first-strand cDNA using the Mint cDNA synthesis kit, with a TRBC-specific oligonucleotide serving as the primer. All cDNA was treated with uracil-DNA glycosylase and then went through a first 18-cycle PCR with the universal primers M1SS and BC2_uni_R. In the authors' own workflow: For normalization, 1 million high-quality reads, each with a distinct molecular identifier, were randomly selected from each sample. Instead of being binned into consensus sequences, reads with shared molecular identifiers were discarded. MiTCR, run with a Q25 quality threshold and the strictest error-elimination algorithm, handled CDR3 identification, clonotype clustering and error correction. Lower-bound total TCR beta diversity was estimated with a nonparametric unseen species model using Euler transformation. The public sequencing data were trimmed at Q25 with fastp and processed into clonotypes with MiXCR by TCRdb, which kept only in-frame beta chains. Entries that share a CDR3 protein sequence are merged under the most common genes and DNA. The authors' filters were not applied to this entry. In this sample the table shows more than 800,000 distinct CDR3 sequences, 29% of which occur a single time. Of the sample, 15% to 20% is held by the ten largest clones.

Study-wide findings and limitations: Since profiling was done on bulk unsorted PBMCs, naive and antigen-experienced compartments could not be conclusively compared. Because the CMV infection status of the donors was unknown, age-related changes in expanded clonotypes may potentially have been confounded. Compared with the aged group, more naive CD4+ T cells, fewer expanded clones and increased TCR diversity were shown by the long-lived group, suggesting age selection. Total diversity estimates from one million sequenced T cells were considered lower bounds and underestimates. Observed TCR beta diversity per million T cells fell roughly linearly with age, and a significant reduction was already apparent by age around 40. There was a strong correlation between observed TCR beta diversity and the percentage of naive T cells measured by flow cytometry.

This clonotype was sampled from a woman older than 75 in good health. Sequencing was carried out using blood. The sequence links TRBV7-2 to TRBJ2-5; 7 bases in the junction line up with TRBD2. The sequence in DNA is TGTGCCAGCAACCCACGACGTGGCGGGGGAAACTTCCAAGAGACCCAGTACTTC. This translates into CASNPRRGGGNFQETQYF.